The 15 T cell receptor beta chains below all came from one sample that was sequenced in a study of brain T cells in children with intractable seizures. Profiled with immunoSEQ multiplex PCR; TCRdb holds only in-frame clones, not every one. The table records around 41,000 clones, 80% to 95% of them present only once. The source was peripheral blood, collected at surgery. The receptors originated from a girl aged 2-15 years with tuberous sclerosis and intractable seizures.

The chain has TRBV12-3 or TRBV12-4 and TRBJ1-2; D unclear. Between the trimmed V and J ends, which lost 6 bases and 4 bases, there was a span of 12 bases. The CDR3 runs to 13 residues. The CDR3 protein is CASSPRASYGYTF. The CDR3 region has the DNA TGTGCCAGCAGCCCTAGGGCCAGCTATGGCTACACCTTC.

J is TRBJ2-7 and V is TRBV28, with TRBD1 matching 9 bases. This CDR3 is 15 amino acids long. In germline, CDR1 is MDHEN, CDR2 SYDVKM. J lost 4 bases, V lost 3 bases, and 7 bases had no gene match. DNA of the CDR3: TGTGCCAGCAGTTTTGGGGGGACAGGGAGATACGAGCAGTACTTC. Its protein is CASSFGGTGRYEQYF.

The V call is TRBV30, the J call TRBJ1-1; unclear D gene. Germline CDR1 GTSNPN, CDR2 SVGIG (reference sequence). This CDR3 contains 15 residues. Trimming shortened V by 5 bases and J by 3 bases, and 19 bases separated the two germline ends. The CDR3 DNA is TGTGCCTGGCTATTACTGGGATCCGGGTACACTGAAGCTTTCTTT. Its protein product is CAWLLLGSGYTEAFF.

The V gene is TRBV24-1, the J gene TRBJ1-4; the D is unclear. Germline V gene lookup returns CDR1 KGHDR and CDR2 SFDVKD. The CDR3 spans 12 residues. Deletions cut 3 bases from V and 8 bases from J, with 6 bases between. In DNA form, the CDR3 reads TGTGCCACCAGTGATAAGGGAGAAAAACTGTTTTTT. Its translation is CATSDKGEKLFF.

This chain links TRBV7-8 with TRBJ1-4; the D gene is possibly TRBD1 (5 bases). V gave up 1 base and J gave up 3 bases, with 15 bases separating them. There are 17 residues in the CDR3. The V gene's germline CDR1 is SGHVS and CDR2 FQNEAQ. CDR3 DNA sequence: TGTGCCAGCAGCTTAGGGTTTCGGGGGAGGTCTAATGAAAAACTGTTTTTT. Translation: CASSLGFRGRSNEKLFF. Together with reference TRBV7-8 and TRBJ1-4, the CDR3 gives the full variable domain: GAGVSQSPRYKVAKRGQDVALRCDPISGHVSLFWYQQALGQGPEFLTYFQNEAQLDKSGLPSDRFFAERPEGSVSTLKIQRTQQEDSAVYLCASSLGFRGRSNEKLFFGSGTQLSVL.

The genes are TRBV30 and TRBJ1-1, with D maybe TRBD1 (6 bases). Trimming left V 4 bases short and J 2 bases short, with 11 bases between. The length of the CDR3 is 13 residues. The germline CDR1 and CDR2 sequences are GTSNPN and SVGIG (reference sequence). In nucleotides, the CDR3 is TGTGCCTGGACGAAACAGGGAAACACTGAAGCTTTCTTT. Its protein product is CAWTKQGNTEAFF.

The CDR3 reads CASSQETGSSYEQYF. The CDR3 bases are TGTGCCAGCAGCCAAGAGACAGGGAGCTCCTACGAGCAGTACTTC. The chain employs TRBV14 and TRBJ2-7, with TRBD1 identical over 7 bases. V was clipped by 0 bases and J by 0 bases; unmatched bases: 2. Germline V CDR1 and CDR2: SGHDN, FVKESK. This CDR3 spans 15 amino acids. Drawing the rest from reference TRBV14 and TRBJ2-7, the complete variable domain is EAGVTQFPSHSVIEKGQTVTLRCDPISGHDNLYWYRRVMGKEIKFLLHFVKESKQDESGMPNNRFLAERTGGTYSTLKVQPAELEDSGVYFCASSQETGSSYEQYFGPGTRLTVT.

The DNA for the CDR3 is TGTGCCAGCAGACCGAGCCGGGACAGGTCATACGAGCAGTACTTC. Translation: CASRPSRDRSYEQYF. The chain recombines TRBV7-8 with TRBJ2-7; 8 bases align to TRBD1. The CDR3 totals 15 residues. Per the germline V gene, CDR1 is SGHVS and CDR2 is FQNEAQ. V was clipped by 6 bases and J by 4 bases; unmatched bases: 11.

This chain connects TRBV28 to TRBJ2-2; 7 nucleotides agree with TRBD2. CDR3 length: 14 residues. From germline, CDR1 is MDHEN and CDR2 SYDVKM. J was trimmed by 0 bases and V by 6 bases; bases with no gene match: 1. CDR3 sequence reads: CASRSGANTGELFF. The CDR3, as DNA: TGTGCCAGCAGAAGCGGGGCGAACACCGGGGAGCTGTTTTTT.

The rearrangement joins TRBV27 to TRBJ1-2, with 9 bases that match TRBD1. Germline CDR1 is MNHEY and CDR2 is SMNVEV (reference sequence). The ends lost 6 bases at V and 5 bases at J; junction bases unmatched: 10. This CDR3 has 15 residues. CDR3 DNA: TGTGCCAGCAGAGCCGGGACAGGGATAGGGTATGGCTACACCTTC. Translated, it gives CASRAGTGIGYGYTF.

This chain links TRBV5-1 with TRBJ1-1; perhaps TRBD1 as D (5 bases). The germline gives CDR1 SGHRS, CDR2 YFSETQ. CDR3 length: 15 amino acids. V was cut by 0 bases and J by 5 bases, with 14 bases left in between. The CDR3 DNA follows: TGCGCCAGCAGCTTGGACGGCAGGGTTTTAACTGAAGCTTTCTTT. Protein sequence: CASSLDGRVLTEAFF.

This sequence joins TRBV21-1 and TRBJ1-2. TRBV21-1 counts as a pseudogene. The CDR3 length is 19 residues. CDR3 nucleotides: TGTGCCAGCAGCAAAGGGAAAGGGGAGGACCCTTGGCGCCTCTATGGCTACACCTTC. Translating gives CASSKGKGEDPWRLYGYTF.

This chain uses TRBV5-6 with TRBJ1-1; possible D gene TRBD1, 6 bases. Trimming stripped 0 bases from V and 0 bases from J, with 15 bases between. This CDR3 has 17 amino acids. Germline lookup yields CDR1 SGHDT and CDR2 YYEEEE. CDR3 DNA: TGTGCCAGCAGCTTGGGGGCAGGGGTGGGCATGAACACTGAAGCTTTCTTT. It codes for CASSLGAGVGMNTEAFF.

The J gene is TRBJ2-2, the V gene TRBV19, with 8 bases that match TRBD2. CDR1 is LNHDA and CDR2 is SQIVND in the germline V gene (reference sequence). The CDR3 runs to 18 residues. J gave up 4 bases and V 1 base, and 11 bases lay outside the gene matches. The CDR3 DNA follows: TGTGCCAGTAGTATAGGACATAGCGGGGTTTTTGGCACCGGGGAGCTGTTTTTT. Encoded protein: CASSIGHSGVFGTGELFF. The whole variable domain, filled in from reference TRBV19 and TRBJ2-2, reads DGGITQSPKYLFRKEGQNVTLSCEQNLNHDAMYWYRQDPGQGLRLIYYSQIVNDFQKGDIAEGYSVSREKKESFPLTVTSAQKNPTAFYLCASSIGHSGVFGTGELFFGEGSRLTVL.

The chain couples TRBV20-1 to TRBJ2-7; maybe TRBD1 (5 bases). In germline, CDR1 is DFQATT, CDR2 SNEGSKA (reference sequence). V lost 4 bases, J lost 3 bases, and 7 bases lay in between. The CDR3 loop spans 11 amino acids. This CDR3 reads CSAKDSYEQYF. The CDR3 DNA is TGCAGTGCTAAAGACAGCTACGAGCAGTACTTC.